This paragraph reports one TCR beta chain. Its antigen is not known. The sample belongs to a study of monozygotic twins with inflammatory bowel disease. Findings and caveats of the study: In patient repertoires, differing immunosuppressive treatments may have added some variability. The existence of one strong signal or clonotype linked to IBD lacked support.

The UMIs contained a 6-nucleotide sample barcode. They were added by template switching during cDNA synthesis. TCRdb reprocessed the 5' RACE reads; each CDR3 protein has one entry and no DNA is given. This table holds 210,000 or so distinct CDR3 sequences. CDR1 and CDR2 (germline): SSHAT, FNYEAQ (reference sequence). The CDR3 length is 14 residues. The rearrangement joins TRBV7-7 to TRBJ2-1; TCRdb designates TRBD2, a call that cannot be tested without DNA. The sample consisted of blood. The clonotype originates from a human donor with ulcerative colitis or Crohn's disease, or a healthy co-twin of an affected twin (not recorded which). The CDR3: CASSKGVGWDEQFF.